This TCR beta chain was captured by sequencing in a study of cytomegalovirus exposure and HLA in healthy donors. Both 60 Vbeta primers and 13 Jbeta primers went into the PCR. The method was immunoSEQ multiplex PCR; TCRdb's version includes in-frame clones alone and lacks a portion of them. The sample shows some 170,000 clones, 70% to 85% of them seen only once. Trimming at V came to 4 bases and at J to 2 bases, leaving 11 bases not matched to a gene. The CDR3 is 16 residues long. Per germline, CDR1 MNHNS and CDR2 SASEGT. Specimen: PBMCs. The gene calls are TRBV6-1 and TRBJ2-7; 7 bases agree with TRBD2. This clonotype was sampled from a woman aged 25-40 years in good health and CMV-seronegative. CDR3 sequence reads: CASSANGGSGTYEQYF. DNA for the CDR3: TGTGCCAGCAGTGCAAACGGGGGGTCGGGCACCTACGAGCAGTACTTC.